This TCR beta chain was obtained from a study of OX40 agonist ivuxolimab in advanced cancers. About the study: The study reported partial responses in three patients: one hepatocellular carcinoma, two cutaneous melanoma.

The assay was immunoSEQ multiplex PCR, and TCRdb's table has in-frame clones only and misses some. Of some 130,000 clones in the sample, approximately 94% are singletons; the top ten hold 1%. Worth noting for this clone: Its antigen is unknown. Distinct nucleotide sequences in the sample also encode this CDR3.

Study-level findings and limits: There were, on average, more expanded clones in CD8+ T cells than in CD4+.

Trimming stripped 5 bases from V and 2 bases from J, with 7 bases between. Germline loops: CDR1 SGHTA, CDR2 FQGNSA. CDR3 length equals 12 residues. This receptor was obtained from an adult with an advanced solid tumor such as melanoma, head and neck, liver or kidney cancer. The chain combines TRBV7-2 with TRBJ2-7; D remains unclear. Sequences were derived from CD4+ or CD8+ T cells sorted from blood, sampled in a trial of the OX40 agonist ivuxolimab. The CDR3 spells CASSPGPYEQYF. The CDR3 DNA follows: TGTGCCAGCAGCCCAGGCCCCTACGAGCAGTACTTC.